Following are 28 T cell receptor beta chains from one sample sequenced in a study of T-cell reconstitution after alpha-beta-depleted transplantation in children. Unique molecular identifiers were used to barcode this TCRbeta library. From the PCR reads, TCRdb called clonotypes with MiXCR, one entry per CDR3 protein. Of hundreds of thousands of distinct CDR3 sequences in the sample, approximately 15% were seen once. The sample here was PBMCs, mostly from graft donor cells, taken 360 days after TCRalphabeta/CD19-depleted stem cell transplant. These TCRs come from a male patient between 2 and 15 years old who had a stem cell transplant for acute lymphoblastic leukemia, so the T cells may come from the graft donor.

The chain links TRBV24-1 to TRBJ2-1; D is perhaps TRBD1 or TRBD2 (5 bases each). This CDR3 has 17 amino acids. From germline, CDR1 is KGHDR and CDR2 SFDVKD. Deletions cut 3 bases from V and 4 bases from J, with 18 bases between. Written as DNA, the CDR3 is TGTGCCACCAGTGATGGGGGAGCCGTTAATTCTTACAATGAGCAGTTCTTC. Amino acids: CATSDGGAVNSYNEQFF.

This clonotype was counted between two and nine times. The chain carries TRBV5-5 and TRBJ2-7; TRBD2 matches at 7 bases. CDR1 and CDR2 from the germline V gene are SGHKS and YYEKEE (reference sequence). The CDR3 consists of 16 residues. V trimming: 4 bases; J trimming: 1 base; junction bases outside the gene matches: 11. The CDR3 spells CASSTIPGLTSYEQYF. The DNA for the CDR3 is TGTGCCAGCAGCACGATACCGGGACTAACGTCCTACGAGCAGTACTTC.

This chain uses TRBV4-3 with TRBJ2-2; 8 nucleotides line up with TRBD2. V was clipped by 3 bases and J by 1 base; unmatched bases: 4. The CDR3 contains 16 residues. CDR1 and CDR2 (germline): LGHNA, YSLEER. CDR3 loop: CASSQVTSGNTGELFF. The DNA for the CDR3 is TGCGCCAGCAGCCAGGTTACTAGCGGGAACACCGGGGAGCTGTTTTTT.

This sequence joins TRBV10-3 and TRBJ2-1; 11 nucleotides align to TRBD2. Germline trimming cut 4 bases from V and 7 bases from J; bases unmatched to any gene: 15. Germline CDR1 reads ENHRY; CDR2 reads SYGVKD. This CDR3 comprises 18 residues. CDR3 coding DNA: TGTGCCATCAGTGTGGGGGCTAGCGGGGGGTTGTTTTTGAATGAGCAGTTCTTC. This codes for CAISVGASGGLFLNEQFF.

The rearrangement uses TRBV4-2 and TRBJ2-7; the D gene is possibly TRBD2 (5 bases). The V and J ends lost 0 bases and 7 bases respectively, with 16 bases between them. The CDR3 extends over 15 amino acids. Looked up from germline, CDR1 is LGHNA and CDR2 is YNFKEQ. CDR3 protein: CASSQDSAEPREQYF. The CDR3 DNA follows: TGTGCCAGCAGCCAAGATAGCGCGGAACCTAGGGAGCAGTACTTC.

The chain employs TRBV28 and TRBJ2-5; perhaps TRBD1 as D (5 bases). V was trimmed by 3 bases and J by 6 bases, leaving 14 bases between them. CDR1 and CDR2 from the germline V gene are MDHEN and SYDVKM. The CDR3 consists of 14 residues. The CDR3 coding sequence is TGTGCCAGCAGTTTTGGTGGGGCAAGGCAGACCCAGTACTTC. Translating gives CASSFGGARQTQYF.

This clonotype has a count of ten or more. This chain joins TRBV10-3 and TRBJ1-4; D is perhaps TRBD1 (5 bases). This CDR3 is built from 13 residues. Germline assignment: CDR1 ENHRY and CDR2 SYGVKD. V was pared by 10 bases and J by 8 bases, with 17 bases between. In nucleotides, the CDR3 is TGTGCCACCTCCCCCGGGGGAGCGGAAAAACTGTTTTTT. Protein sequence: CATSPGGAEKLFF.

The chain couples TRBV24-1 to TRBJ1-1; D remains unclear. Germline CDR1 KGHDR, CDR2 SFDVKD. V dropped 1 base and J dropped 2 bases, with 19 bases sitting between them. This CDR3 contains 18 residues. DNA for the CDR3: TGTGCCACCAGTGATTTAGGTTTAGAACGACAAAGCAACACTGAAGCTTTCTTT. It encodes CATSDLGLERQSNTEAFF.

This clonotype was found many times. The V gene is TRBV12-3 or TRBV12-4, the J gene TRBJ1-5; perhaps TRBD1 as D (5 bases). Trimming cost V 4 bases and J 1 base, with 11 bases left between them. The CDR3 sequence is 15 residues long. CDR3 loop: CASSSRGGSNQPQHF. In DNA, the CDR3 is TGTGCCAGCAGTTCCCGGGGGGGAAGCAATCAGCCCCAGCATTTT.

CDR3 residues: CATSRDGGQRIYEQYF. The CDR3 DNA reads as TGTGCCACCAGCAGAGACGGCGGACAGAGAATTTACGAGCAGTACTTC. This chain connects TRBV15 to TRBJ2-7; D is perhaps TRBD1 (6 bases). Trimming removed 0 bases from V and 4 bases from J, with 16 bases in between. From germline, CDR1 is LNHNV and CDR2 YYDKDF (reference sequence). The CDR3 spans 16 residues.

This chain links TRBV29-1 with TRBJ2-7; 7 bases are shared with TRBD1. Germline V gives CDR1 SQVTM, CDR2 ANQGSEA. The J segment lost 3 bases and the V segment lost 6 bases, leaving 14 bases of the junction unmatched. This CDR3 has 15 residues. The CDR3 loop reads CSVVLTGWVNYEQYF. The DNA of the CDR3 is TGCAGCGTCGTACTGACAGGGTGGGTGAACTACGAGCAGTACTTC.

V and J are TRBV18 and TRBJ2-3, with D tentatively TRBD1 (5 bases). This CDR3 is 15 amino acids long. V was pared by 4 bases and J by 1 base, with 12 bases between. Germline V gene lookup returns CDR1 KGHSH and CDR2 LQKENI. CDR3 in amino acids: CASSLTTEGTDTQYF. The CDR3 region has the DNA TGTGCCAGCTCACTAACGACAGAAGGCACAGATACGCAGTATTTT.

This clonotype occurred a few times. The V call is TRBV28, the J call TRBJ2-7; 8 bases align to TRBD1. CDR1 and CDR2 (germline): MDHEN, SYDVKM. With 4 bases clipped from V and 1 base from J, the junction kept 15 bases outside the gene matches. This CDR3 spans 18 amino acids. The CDR3 nucleotides read TGTGCCAGCAGTTCCTCCACACTCGGGACAGGTTTTTCCTACGAGCAGTACTTC. This codes for CASSSSTLGTGFSYEQYF.

A few counts support this clonotype. The J gene is TRBJ2-2, the V gene TRBV21-1; TRBD2 is taken as the D call from the table, unchecked against the DNA. TRBV21-1 is a pseudogene segment. CDR3 size: 18 residues. The chain's CDR3 is CASPKLLAGGRNTGELFF. The CDR3 DNA reads TGTGCCAGCCCAAAGCTACTAGCGGGGGGGCGAAACACCGGGGAGCTGTTTTTT.

In this sample, this clonotype turned up a few times. The chain uses TRBV4-1 and TRBJ1-1; D not certain. The V end lost 3 bases, the J end lost 1 base, and 9 bases lay between the germline ends. Germline assignment: CDR1 MGHRA and CDR2 YSYEKL. The CDR3 contains 14 residues. The CDR3 region has the DNA TGCGCCAGCAGCCAGGTTGGAGAGAACACTGAAGCTTTCTTT. Translating it yields CASSQVGENTEAFF.

A few counts support this clonotype. The chain is built from TRBV5-6 and TRBJ2-6; 9 bases fit TRBD1. With V trimmed by 4 bases and J by 4 bases, 9 bases remained unmatched. The germline V gene has CDR1 SGHDT and CDR2 YYEEEE. CDR3 size: 17 residues. In nucleotides, the CDR3 is TGTGCCAGCAGCCCGTCGACAGGGGGGAAAGGGGCCAACGTCCTGACTTTC. Protein: CASSPSTGGKGANVLTF.

This clonotype occurred a few times. The chain recombines TRBV27 with TRBJ2-1; D may be TRBD1 (6 bases). The CDR3 covers 14 residues. Trimming removed 7 bases at V and 12 bases at J, with 22 bases between. CDR1 and CDR2 from the germline V gene are MNHEY and SMNVEV (reference sequence). For the CDR3, the DNA is TGTGCCAGCAACGAAAAGTATAAAGGGGGTCGGCAGTTCTTC. It codes for CASNEKYKGGRQFF.

V usage is TRBV12-3 or TRBV12-4 and J usage is TRBJ1-2, with TRBD1 matching over 7 bases. CDR3 length: 16 amino acids. Unmatched junction bases numbered 12, after V lost 4 bases and J lost 4 bases. In DNA, the CDR3 is TGTGCCAGCAGTTCGCATGGGACAGCCAAACTCTATGGCTACACCTTC. Translating gives CASSSHGTAKLYGYTF.

The chain couples TRBV5-1 to TRBJ2-1; 8 bases are a match to TRBD1. V was clipped by 4 bases and J by 5 bases; unmatched bases: 8. CDR3 length equals 15 residues. Germline loops: CDR1 SGHRS, CDR2 YFSETQ. The CDR3 region is CASSNQGASHNEQFF. CDR3 DNA: TGCGCCAGCAGCAACCAGGGGGCCTCTCACAATGAGCAGTTCTTC.

About this clonotype itself: This clone may be a read error of a much larger clone one base away. In DNA, the CDR3 is TGTGCCAGCAGCACCGGGACTAGCGCTTCGTCGCAGTATTTT. This encodes CASSTGTSASSQYF. The chain carries TRBV6-1 and TRBJ2-3; TRBD2 agrees at 10 bases. V was pared by 6 bases and J by 10 bases, with 10 bases of the junction left unmatched. Germline V CDR1 and CDR2: MNHNS, SASEGT. This CDR3 region has 14 residues.

This clonotype was picked up a small number of times. V gene TRBV6-5 combines with J gene TRBJ1-5; TRBD1 matches 10 bases. CDR1 and CDR2 (germline): MNHEY, SVGAGI. After removal of 4 bases from V and 5 bases from J, the junction contained 5 bases not matched to a gene. The CDR3 loop spans 15 amino acids. The CDR3 here is CASSSRQGADQPQHF. Here the CDR3 DNA reads TGTGCCAGCAGTTCACGACAGGGGGCGGATCAGCCCCAGCATTTT.

This chain uses TRBV7-8 with TRBJ2-3, with TRBD2 identical over 16 bases. CDR1 is SGHVS, CDR2 FQNEAQ, per germline. CDR3 size: 19 residues. V shed 5 bases and J 2 bases; nucleotides not matched to a gene: 10. CDR3 in DNA: TGTGCCAGCAGCACGAAAGTGGGACTAGCGGGGGGGTTCACAGATACGCAGTATTTT. Translation gives CASSTKVGLAGGFTDTQYF.

This clonotype appeared a few times. CDR3 protein: CASSFEQGEQYF. CDR3 DNA sequence: TGTGCCAGCAGTTTTGAGCAGGGGGAGCAGTACTTC. This chain connects TRBV12-3 or TRBV12-4 to TRBJ2-7, with D perhaps TRBD1 (6 bases). With 3 bases removed from V and 7 bases from J, the gap between germline ends came to 10 bases. CDR3 length equals 12 residues.

This chain uses TRBV12-3 or TRBV12-4 with TRBJ1-5; perhaps TRBD1 as D (5 bases). The CDR3 has 14 residues. V was shortened by 3 bases and J by 6 bases, with 12 bases between the two germline ends. CDR3 protein: CASSLDTGGQPQHF. The CDR3 DNA reads TGTGCCAGCAGTTTGGACACCGGGGGTCAGCCCCAGCATTTT.

This clonotype was detected only a few times. The rearrangement uses TRBV12-3 or TRBV12-4 and TRBJ2-3, with unresolved D. The CDR3 sequence is 13 residues long. V lost 3 bases, J lost 3 bases, and 7 bases lay in between. The CDR3 loop reads CASSFVQTDTQYF. For the CDR3, the DNA is TGTGCCAGCAGTTTTGTGCAGACAGATACGCAGTATTTT.

This rearrangement joins TRBV12-3 or TRBV12-4 to TRBJ1-4; 7 bases are a match to TRBD1. The CDR3 has 15 amino acids. J gave up 2 bases and V 4 bases, and 4 bases lay outside the gene matches. The CDR3 DNA follows: TGTGCCAGCAGTTCGAACAGGGGTACTAATGAAAAACTGTTTTTT. This codes for CASSSNRGTNEKLFF.

This clonotype was detected once. V and J are TRBV19 and TRBJ1-5, with D hard to call. V was pared by 4 bases and J by 0 bases, with 16 bases between. The CDR3 is 17 residues long. CDR1 is LNHDA and CDR2 is SQIVND in the germline V gene (reference sequence). CDR3 nucleotides: TGTGCCAGTAGTACGCTACAACAGCCGTTTAGCAATCAGCCCCAGCATTTT. This sequence encodes CASSTLQQPFSNQPQHF.

As to this clonotype: The junction shows a germline mismatch at one end, possibly a read error. The genes are TRBV10-3 and TRBJ2-2, with D perhaps TRBD1 or TRBD2 (5 bases each). CDR3 length equals 14 residues. Per the germline V gene, CDR1 is ENHRY and CDR2 is SYGVKD. The CDR3 DNA is TGTGCCATCAGGGTGGGGCGCGAGACCGGGGTGCTGTTTTTT. It specifies CAIRVGRETGVLFF.